This TCR beta chain was found in a study of control samples from healthy donors and cancer patients (dated by TCRdb to 2020 to 2022). From the cysteine up to the phenylalanine, the CDR3 has a length of 14 residues. The CDR3 DNA has 42 bases and is translated from base 1. Trimming costs V 4 bases and J 2 bases, and their ends lie 11 bases apart. Looking up the germline V gene yields CDR1 SGHRS and CDR2 YFSETQ. The sample holds one count of this clone. Its antigen is still unknown. Base qualities are not recorded, but no much larger clone differs from it by a single base. Preparation of the library involved the immunoSEQ multiplex PCR assay. The clones in this table, taken by TCRdb from immuneACCESS, are in-frame only. Not every clone is retained; where verified, under half of the shortfall comes from an unresolved V gene, and the cause of the rest is unknown. Present in this sample are 20,000 to 25,000 clones, less than 90% of which were seen just once. The top ten clones comprise around 23% of the sample.

Sample: PBMCs. This TCR was sampled from a man aged 55-75 years with colorectal cancer. The chain is assembled from TRBV5-1 and TRBJ2-3, with TRBD1 perhaps the D gene, on 5 matching bases. CDR3 reads: CASSLKDNTDTQYF. The bases read TGCGCCAGCAGCCTAAAGGACAACACAGATACGCAGTATTTT.